This T cell receptor beta chain is from a study of T cell responses to AZD1222 COVID-19 vaccine. Clones were read by immunoSEQ multiplex PCR, and TCRdb kept only the in-frame ones, dropping some. The sample shows tens of thousands of clones, more than 75% of them seen only once. The CDR3 is made up of 13 amino acids. V gave up 7 bases and J gave up 0 bases, with 9 bases separating them. Germline loops: CDR1 WNHNN, CDR2 SYGVQD (reference sequence). The chain joins TRBV10-1 to TRBJ1-1; D remains ambiguous. The input for sequencing was peripheral blood, taken on day 0 of AZD1222 vaccination. This receptor was identified in an adult in good health. The CDR3 protein is CASTAQVNTEAFF. The CDR3 coding sequence is TGCGCCAGCACCGCCCAGGTGAACACTGAAGCTTTCTTT.